This T cell receptor (beta chain) was recorded in a study of blood T cell repertoires in COVID-19 (dated by TCRdb to the early 2020s). Turning to the overall study: Collaborator samples came from the United States, Italy and Spain and covered acute and convalescent phases of COVID-19. The material from the prospective study consisted of cDNA or gDNA derived from T cells, B-cell-depleted T cells, or PBMCs. Deeply sampled blood TCRbeta repertoires from subjects exposed to, actively infected with, or recovered from COVID-19 were included in the dataset. The repertoires were released in a freely available public database meant as a resource for research on the immune response to SARS-CoV-2. The samples were drawn from the first 160 participants of the ongoing ImmuneRACE study and from roughly 1,300 subjects provided by 6 global collaborators. The sample metadata nearly always contained a de-identified subject ID, COVID-19 status, age in years and sex. Where available, HLA class I and class II types were taken from metadata supplied by the sample provider and were not determined by assay-based typing. General findings and caveats noted by the study authors: The quantity of clinical and demographic metadata differed by source and by participant and was supplied without curation.

The immunoSEQ Assay, a bias-controlled multiplex PCR, was used to amplify TCRbeta CDR3 regions from genomic DNA. For the original study's pipeline: The number of nucleated cells in each sample was estimated from the amplification of reference gene primers within the assay. To quantify the absolute abundance of each unique TCRbeta CDR3 rearrangement, sequence reads were collapsed and filtered. Productive Simpson clonality was computed per sample as the square root of Simpson's diversity index over productive rearrangements. TCRdb stores this immuneACCESS table with in-frame sequences only. Part of the clones is absent; in the studies checked, under half of the shortfall reflects unresolved V genes, and no reason is known for the rest. Clonal size and the V and J genes are those of that table, whereas D and trimming came from the DNA. This sample holds 310,000 or so clones; approximately 90% were observed only once. The ten top clones hold roughly 2.3% of the sample.

Inclusive of the bounding cysteine and phenylalanine, the CDR3 is 14 residues long. Only CDR3 DNA remains: 42 bases, in frame from the first base. Trimming takes 6 bases off V and 7 bases off J; junction bases not matched to a gene: 9. Reading the germline V gene (reference sequence) gives CDR1 MNHEY and CDR2 SMNVEV. In Seattle, one collaborating source enrolled patients while the infection was active and tracked those patients longitudinally over the course of disease. Each collaborating institution followed its own protocols to collect whole blood in K2EDTA tubes. For TCRbeta analysis, collaborator samples were shipped as frozen whole blood, as isolated PBMCs, or as DNA extracted from either sample type. Turning to this clone: The antigen it binds to is not known. No qualities accompany the bases; no much larger clone lies one base away.

The TCR comes from a woman younger than 45 with COVID-19, enrolled during active disease. The chain couples TRBV27 to TRBJ2-7, and 10 junctional nucleotides match TRBD2. Specimen: peripheral blood. The CDR3 is CASRKGLAAGEQYF. The nucleotides read TGTGCCAGCAGAAAAGGACTAGCGGCGGGAGAGCAGTACTTC.